The clone carrying this TCR beta chain was detected a few times. The antigen remains unidentified. The study ran its PCR with 60 Vbeta and 13 Jbeta primers. Original processing notes: An analysis that came later counted 80 million or so unique TCR beta chains, approximately 10 million shared. This table comes from immunoSEQ multiplex PCR, and its TCRdb copy is limited to in-frame clones, with some not included. V and J calls and clone size are as listed in that table; D and trimming were resolved from the DNA. The sample consists of about 130,000 clones, about two thirds of them appearing once. These data are taken from a study of cytomegalovirus exposure and HLA in healthy donors. Regarding the study as a whole: Diagnosis of cytomegalovirus status made by the classifier reportedly showed high specificity and sensitivity. Altogether, around 160 TCR beta chains were recorded as cytomegalovirus-associated.

V lost 5 bases, J lost 4 bases, and 7 bases stayed unmatched. The CDR3 runs to 14 residues. The germline gives CDR1 LGHNT, CDR2 FRNRAP. This chain joins TRBV12-5 and TRBJ2-7; TRBD1 matches at 8 bases. Sequenced sample: PBMCs. The sequence derives from a man aged 35 to 55 in good health and CMV-seropositive. The CDR3 protein is CASGPGTGIYEQYF. Written as DNA, the CDR3 is TGTGCTAGTGGTCCCGGGACAGGTATATACGAGCAGTACTTC. Based on the CDR3 plus reference TRBV12-5 and TRBJ2-7, the full variable domain is DARVTQTPRHKVTEMGQEVTMRCQPILGHNTVFWYRQTMMQGLELLAYFRNRAPLDDSGMPKDRFSAEMPDATLATLKIQPSEPRDSAVYFCASGPGTGIYEQYFGPGTRLTVT.